This passage covers 27 T cell receptor beta chains from one sample sequenced in a study of type 1 regulatory T cells. The antigens for these receptors are not known. MiXCR, applied by TCRdb to the reads, yields one record per CDR3 protein. Of 20,000 to 25,000 distinct CDR3 sequences detected, roughly 72% appear once; the ten largest clones hold less than 15%. The sequenced sample consisted of cultured T cells, either the whole culture or a sorted T cell fraction (not recorded which). Subset reported: Tr1-enriched cell product generated in vitro against host alloantigens. These receptors were obtained from a human donor in good health.

The V and J genes are TRBV15 and TRBJ2-2; D is unresolved. The V end was cut by 1 base, the J end by 4 bases, with 4 bases between. The germline CDR1 and CDR2 sequences are LNHNV and YYDKDF (reference sequence). This CDR3 contains 13 residues. In nucleotides, the CDR3 is TGTGCCACCAGCAGAGGGCTCACCGGGGAGCTGTTTTTT. Its translation is CATSRGLTGELFF.

The chain links TRBV6-6 to TRBJ1-3; D is ambiguous. V lost 2 bases, J lost 4 bases, and 12 bases lay in between. There are 15 residues in the CDR3. Germline CDR1 is MNHNY and CDR2 is SVGAGI (reference sequence). CDR3 sequence reads: CASSYGGVSGNTIYF. The DNA for the CDR3 is TGTGCCAGCAGTTACGGCGGGGTTTCGGGAAACACCATATATTTT.

The chain carries TRBV12-3 or TRBV12-4 and TRBJ2-5; the D gene is possibly TRBD2 (5 bases). The CDR3 spans 15 residues. V was pared by 3 bases and J by 5 bases, with 16 bases between. The CDR3 sequence: CASSLARRGLETQYF. The CDR3 bases are TGTGCCAGCAGTTTGGCTAGGAGAGGGCTGGAGACCCAGTACTTC.

This chain links TRBV20-1 with TRBJ1-5; no definite D call. Germline V gives CDR1 DFQATT, CDR2 SNEGSKA (reference sequence). Trimming pared 0 bases from V and 5 bases from J, leaving 11 bases between. There are 14 residues in the CDR3. For the CDR3, the DNA is TGCAGTGCTAGAGATTACCCCGGGGATCAGCCCCAGCATTTT. It is translated as CSARDYPGDQPQHF.

The chain combines TRBV5-1 with TRBJ2-1; 10 bases line up with TRBD2. The CDR3 is 15 amino acids. Germline CDR1 is SGHRS and CDR2 is YFSETQ. V lost 4 bases, J lost 7 bases, and 8 bases stayed unmatched. As DNA, the CDR3 is TGCGCCAGCAGCCCGAGCGGGGGGGCCTTTAATGAGCAGTTCTTC. Its translation: CASSPSGGAFNEQFF.

By sample fraction, this clonotype is medium-sized (0.01 to 0.1%). This chain joins TRBV7-2 and TRBJ1-2; D might be TRBD1 (5 bases). Germline CDR1 reads SGHTA; CDR2 reads FQGNSA. V dropped 0 bases and J dropped 9 bases, with 17 bases sitting between them. The CDR3 extends over 15 amino acids. CDR3 region: CASSLAVVEGLRYTF. CDR3 in DNA: TGTGCCAGCAGCTTAGCGGTTGTAGAGGGACTACGCTACACCTTC.

V is TRBV6-1 and J is TRBJ2-6, with 7 bases lining up with TRBD1. The CDR3 spans 19 residues. Trimming at V came to 6 bases and at J to 0 bases, leaving 14 bases not matched to a gene. CDR1 and CDR2 (germline): MNHNS, SASEGT. CDR3 protein: CASRERTGVLPSGANVLTF. The CDR3 DNA sequence: TGTGCCAGCAGAGAAAGAACAGGGGTCCTACCCTCTGGGGCCAACGTCCTGACTTTC.

CDR3 in amino acids: CASGGGRSGQPQHF. The CDR3 coding sequence is TGTGCCAGCGGCGGCGGACGGTCGGGTCAGCCCCAGCATTTT. This chain joins TRBV6-1 and TRBJ1-5; unclear D gene. V lost 8 bases and J 6 bases, leaving 17 bases between the germline ends. This CDR3 has 14 residues. CDR1 is MNHNS, CDR2 SASEGT, per germline.

This chain uses TRBV20-1 with TRBJ1-5; 9 nucleotides align to TRBD1. V shed 6 bases, J shed 2 bases, and the junction held 5 bases outside the gene matches. The CDR3 is made up of 14 amino acids. From germline, CDR1 is DFQATT and CDR2 SNEGSKA (reference sequence). CDR3: CSARQGEGNQPQHF. The CDR3 region has the DNA TGCAGTGCCCGACAGGGGGAGGGCAATCAGCCCCAGCATTTT.

The J gene is TRBJ1-2, the V gene TRBV5-1; TRBD1 might be the D (6 bases). This CDR3 spans 14 amino acids. Trimming stripped 4 bases from V and 3 bases from J, with 13 bases between. CDR1 is SGHRS and CDR2 is YFSETQ in the germline V gene. CDR3 protein: CASSLRDTYYGYTF. In DNA, the CDR3 is TGCGCCAGCAGCCTCCGGGACACCTACTATGGCTACACCTTC.

V gene TRBV2 combines with J gene TRBJ1-5, with a weak D call TRBD1 (5 bases). This CDR3 spans 15 amino acids. CDR1 and CDR2 from the germline V gene are SNHLY and FYNNEI. The V and J ends lost 4 bases and 0 bases respectively, with 10 bases between them. CDR3 amino acids: CASSGAGGSNQPQHF. The DNA of the CDR3 is TGTGCCAGCAGTGGAGCCGGGGGTAGCAATCAGCCCCAGCATTTT.

The chain is built from TRBV10-3 and TRBJ1-4; the D gene is possibly TRBD1 (6 bases). V was clipped by 10 bases and J by 6 bases, with 15 bases between them. Germline values: CDR1 ENHRY, CDR2 SYGVKD. The CDR3 extends over 13 amino acids. DNA for the CDR3: TGTGCCACCTCGAAGGCAGGGGATGAAAAACTGTTTTTT. It translates to CATSKAGDEKLFF.

The rearrangement joins TRBV5-1 to TRBJ2-2, with a tentative D call TRBD2 (6 bases). The CDR3 totals 15 residues. The germline CDR1 and CDR2 sequences are SGHRS and YFSETQ. Between the trimmed V and J ends, which lost 0 bases and 5 bases, there was a span of 11 bases. The CDR3 reads CASSLERGGTGELFF. The DNA of the CDR3 is TGCGCCAGCAGCTTGGAGAGGGGAGGTACCGGGGAGCTGTTTTTT.

This chain connects TRBV11-2 to TRBJ2-7; TRBD1 aligns across 10 bases. V dropped 7 bases and J dropped 2; count of bases not matched to a gene: 11. The CDR3 loop spans 16 amino acids. Germline V gene data show CDR1 as SGHAT and CDR2 as FQNNGV. CDR3 coding DNA: TGTGCCAGCAACCTTATGACGGGACAGGGGACCTACGAGCAGTACTTC. It codes for CASNLMTGQGTYEQYF.

This clonotype came up a few times. The gene calls are TRBV20-1 and TRBJ2-5, with 12 bases aligning to TRBD1. CDR1 is DFQATT, CDR2 SNEGSKA, per germline (reference sequence). The CDR3 extends over 16 amino acids. The V and J ends lost 5 bases and 1 base, in that order; junction bases with no gene match: 8. The CDR3 region has the DNA TGCAGTGCTGCGCGGGGGACAGGGGGCTCCCAAGAGACCCAGTACTTC. This gives the protein CSAARGTGGSQETQYF.

This chain uses TRBV3-1 with TRBJ2-7; D gene uncertain. CDR1 is LGHDT and CDR2 is YNNKEL in the germline V gene (reference sequence). There are 14 residues in the CDR3. V was clipped by 1 base and J by 6 bases, with 13 bases between them. This CDR3 is CASSQASSQREQYF. CDR3 coding DNA: TGTGCCAGCAGCCAAGCCAGCTCTCAGCGCGAGCAGTACTTC.

The chain combines TRBV20-1 with TRBJ1-1; D is unresolved. The CDR3 runs to 15 residues. CDR1 is DFQATT and CDR2 is SNEGSKA in the germline V gene (reference sequence). V gave up 1 base and J gave up 0 bases, with 12 bases separating them. As DNA, the CDR3 is TGCAGTGCTAGAGCTTCCTGGCCTCTGAACACTGAAGCTTTCTTT. Translating gives CSARASWPLNTEAFF.

The V gene is TRBV7-9, the J gene TRBJ2-7; D remains ambiguous. This CDR3 is 13 amino acids long. Trimming removed 5 bases at V and 3 bases at J, with 11 bases between. The germline gives CDR1 SEHNR, CDR2 FQNEAQ (reference sequence). CDR3 bases: TGTGCCAGCAGCGAAACTTACAGCTACGAGCAGTACTTC. It is translated as CASSETYSYEQYF. The complete variable domain, with remaining parts taken from reference TRBV7-9 and TRBJ2-7, reads DTGVSQNPRHKITKRGQNVTFRCDPISEHNRLYWYRQTLGQGPEFLTYFQNEAQLEKSRLLSDRFSAERPKGSFSTLEIQRTEQGDSAMYLCASSETYSYEQYFGPGTRLTVT.

The chain couples TRBV6-2 or TRBV6-3 to TRBJ1-2; D call uncertain. Germline V gives CDR1 MNHEY, CDR2 SVGEGT. V lost 7 bases and J lost 0, with 12 bases in between. The CDR3 consists of 14 residues. Written as DNA, the CDR3 is TGTGCCAGCACCGACGGTCGATCTAACTATGGCTACACCTTC. Residues: CASTDGRSNYGYTF.

This clonotype came up a few times. The chain links TRBV4-1 to TRBJ2-4; 8 bases are a match to TRBD2. V was clipped by 4 bases and J by 5 bases; unmatched bases: 10. Germline V gene lookup returns CDR1 MGHRA and CDR2 YSYEKL. The CDR3 spans 16 residues. Here the CDR3 DNA reads TGCGCCAGCAGCCCTAACCGGGGGGGCCCCGAAAACATTCAGTACTTC. Amino acid sequence: CASSPNRGGPENIQYF.

The chain couples TRBV2 to TRBJ2-4, with a tentative D call TRBD2 (5 bases). The CDR3 loop spans 18 amino acids. Germline V gives CDR1 SNHLY, CDR2 FYNNEI. V was pared by 1 base and J by 1 base, with 17 bases between. The CDR3 sequence is CASSEDVSGRKAKNIQYF. In nucleotides, the CDR3 is TGTGCCAGCAGTGAAGACGTGTCGGGGAGAAAGGCCAAAAACATTCAGTACTTC.

The chain links TRBV20-1 to TRBJ1-5; TRBD1 is a possible D gene (6 bases). Germline V gene lookup returns CDR1 DFQATT and CDR2 SNEGSKA (reference sequence). V was shortened by 5 bases and J by 3 bases, with 8 bases between the two germline ends. This CDR3 region has 12 residues. CDR3 DNA: TGCAGTGCTGGACAGTCCAATCAGCCCCAGCATTTT. This translates into CSAGQSNQPQHF.

The chain combines TRBV12-3 or TRBV12-4 with TRBJ2-1, with 14 positions matching TRBD2. The CDR3 length is 18 residues. The V gene end was trimmed by 6 bases and the J gene end by 0 bases; junction bases not matched to a gene: 7. CDR3 sequence reads: CASSYGLAGGRSYNEQFF. In DNA, the CDR3 is TGTGCCAGCAGCTACGGACTAGCGGGGGGCCGCTCCTACAATGAGCAGTTCTTC.

The rearrangement links TRBV13 to TRBJ2-5, with a possible D match to TRBD1 (6 bases). The V gene's germline CDR1 is PRHDT and CDR2 FYEKMQ (reference sequence). V lost 9 bases and J lost 7, with 18 bases in between. There are 13 residues in the CDR3. The CDR3 coding sequence is TGTGCCAGTCATGAGGGGGTTTTCGGGACCCAGTACTTC. It codes for CASHEGVFGTQYF.

V usage is TRBV9 and J usage is TRBJ2-2, with D possibly called TRBD1 or TRBD2 (5 bases each). The CDR3 loop spans 14 amino acids. The germline V gene has CDR1 SGDLS and CDR2 YYNGEE. Trimming stripped 3 bases from V and 5 bases from J, with 11 bases between. The CDR3 protein is CASSGPRGTGELFF. The CDR3 DNA is TGTGCCAGCAGCGGCCCGAGGGGTACCGGGGAGCTGTTTTTT.

The chain joins TRBV12-3 or TRBV12-4 to TRBJ1-2; weak D call: TRBD1 (6 bases). The V and J ends lost 5 bases and 4 bases respectively, with 17 bases between them. The CDR3 loop spans 15 amino acids. CDR3 sequence reads: CASSPDRLLGYGYTF. CDR3 in DNA: TGTGCCAGCAGTCCTGACAGGCTCTTAGGCTATGGCTACACCTTC.

The chain carries TRBV20-1 and TRBJ1-2, with TRBD1 matching 7 bases. CDR3 length: 13 residues. Germline CDR1 reads DFQATT; CDR2 reads SNEGSKA (reference sequence). The trim removed 1 base at V and 7 bases at J, leaving 6 bases unmatched. The CDR3 reads CSARVPGGGGYTF. Here the CDR3 DNA reads TGCAGTGCTAGAGTTCCAGGGGGGGGTGGCTACACCTTC.